This TCR beta chain was documented in a study of blood T cell repertoires in COVID-19. TCRdb's table, derived via immunoSEQ multiplex PCR, lists solely in-frame clones and lacks some. The sample has about 80,000 clones, around 80% seen once; the top ten hold under 11%. CDR3 length equals 17 residues. Trimming removed 6 bases at V and 2 bases at J, with 20 bases between. CDR1 MDHEN and CDR2 SYDVKM come from the germline V gene. The sample comprised peripheral blood. This chain links TRBV28 with TRBJ1-5; possibly TRBD1 for D (6 bases). This clonotype was obtained from a man aged 55 to 70 with acute or convalescent COVID-19. The DNA for the CDR3 is TGTGCCAGCAGCCCTCTCCTTGCGGGGGGCGGCAATCAGCCCCAGCATTTT. This gives the protein CASSPLLAGGGNQPQHF.